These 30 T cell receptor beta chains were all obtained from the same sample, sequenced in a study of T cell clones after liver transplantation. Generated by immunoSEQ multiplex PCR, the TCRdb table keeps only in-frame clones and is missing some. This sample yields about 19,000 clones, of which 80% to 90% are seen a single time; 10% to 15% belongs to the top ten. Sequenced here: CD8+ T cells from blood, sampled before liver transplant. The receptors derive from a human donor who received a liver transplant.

CDR3 sequence (DNA): TGTGCCAGCAGTTACGGACTAGCGGGAGTCGGGGAGCTGTTTTTT. Amino acids: CASSYGLAGVGELFF. The chain joins TRBV28 to TRBJ2-2; 13 bases are a match to TRBD2. CDR1 is MDHEN, CDR2 SYDVKM, per germline. Trimming at V came to 4 bases and at J to 7 bases, leaving 3 bases not matched to a gene. This CDR3 spans 15 amino acids.

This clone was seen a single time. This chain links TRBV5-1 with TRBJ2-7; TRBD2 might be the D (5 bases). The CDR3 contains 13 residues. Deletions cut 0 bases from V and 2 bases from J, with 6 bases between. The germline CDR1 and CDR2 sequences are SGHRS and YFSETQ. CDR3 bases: TGCGCCAGCAGCTTGGCCGGGACCTACGAGCAGTACTTC. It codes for CASSLAGTYEQYF.

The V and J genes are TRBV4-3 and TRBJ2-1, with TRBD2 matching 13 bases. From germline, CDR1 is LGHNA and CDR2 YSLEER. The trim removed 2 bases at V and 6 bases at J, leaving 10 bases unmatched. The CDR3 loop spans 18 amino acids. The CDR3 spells CASSQLRTSGSPGNEQFF. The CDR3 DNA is TGCGCCAGCAGCCAACTAAGGACTAGCGGGAGTCCCGGCAATGAGCAGTTCTTC.

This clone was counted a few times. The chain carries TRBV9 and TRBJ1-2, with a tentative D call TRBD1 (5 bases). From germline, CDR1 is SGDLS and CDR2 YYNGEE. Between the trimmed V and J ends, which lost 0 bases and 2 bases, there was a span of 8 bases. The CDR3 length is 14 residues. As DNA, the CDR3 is TGTGCCAGCAGCGTAGCGGGGACCAACTATGGCTACACCTTC. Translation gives CASSVAGTNYGYTF.

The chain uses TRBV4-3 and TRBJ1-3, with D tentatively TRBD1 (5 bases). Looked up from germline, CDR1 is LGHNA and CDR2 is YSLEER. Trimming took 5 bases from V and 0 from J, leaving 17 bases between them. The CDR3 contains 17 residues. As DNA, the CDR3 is TGCGCCAGCAGCTCCCGGGACCGATATTTCTCTGGAAACACCATATATTTT. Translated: CASSSRDRYFSGNTIYF.

DNA of the CDR3: TGTGCCAGCAGTGACAGCCGTCTACAATGGGAGCAGTTCTTC. It specifies CASSDSRLQWEQFF. V usage is TRBV2 and J usage is TRBJ2-1; no clear D gene. Trimming left V 3 bases short and J 10 bases short, with 16 bases between. This CDR3 is built from 14 residues. Germline CDR1 reads SNHLY; CDR2 reads FYNNEI.

The CDR3 loop reads CASSHSPSNQPQHF. For the CDR3, the DNA is TGTGCCAGCAGCCACAGTCCTAGCAATCAGCCCCAGCATTTT. V usage is TRBV16 and J usage is TRBJ1-5, with D hard to call. V lost 3 bases and J lost 0, with 6 bases in between. The CDR3 has 14 amino acids. CDR1 KGHSY and CDR2 FQNENV come from the germline V gene.

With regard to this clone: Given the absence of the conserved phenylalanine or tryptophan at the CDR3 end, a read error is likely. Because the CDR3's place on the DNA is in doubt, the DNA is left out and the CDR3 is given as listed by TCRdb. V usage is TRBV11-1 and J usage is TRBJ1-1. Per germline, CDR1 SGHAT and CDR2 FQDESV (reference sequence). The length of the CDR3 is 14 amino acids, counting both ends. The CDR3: CASSEEGAPTEVRP.

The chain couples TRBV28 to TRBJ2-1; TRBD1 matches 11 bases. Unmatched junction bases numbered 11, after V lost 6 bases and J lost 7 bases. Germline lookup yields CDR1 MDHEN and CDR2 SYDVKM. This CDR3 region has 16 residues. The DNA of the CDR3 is TGTGCCAGCAGCCTCCCCCGGGACAGGGGGTGGAATGAGCAGTTCTTC. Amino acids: CASSLPRDRGWNEQFF.

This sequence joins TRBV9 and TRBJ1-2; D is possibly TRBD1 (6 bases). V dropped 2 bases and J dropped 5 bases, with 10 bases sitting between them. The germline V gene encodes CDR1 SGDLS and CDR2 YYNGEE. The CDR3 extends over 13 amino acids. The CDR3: CASSVDRQYGYTF. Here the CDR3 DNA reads TGTGCCAGCAGCGTGGACAGACAATATGGCTACACCTTC.

The CDR3, as DNA: TGTGCCAGCAGCGCGGGGACTAGCTTGGATGAGCAGTTCTTC. It specifies CASSAGTSLDEQFF. The chain couples TRBV9 to TRBJ2-1; 9 nucleotides line up with TRBD2. The ends lost 3 bases at V and 8 bases at J; junction bases unmatched: 6. The CDR3 runs to 14 residues. The V gene's germline CDR1 is SGDLS and CDR2 YYNGEE.

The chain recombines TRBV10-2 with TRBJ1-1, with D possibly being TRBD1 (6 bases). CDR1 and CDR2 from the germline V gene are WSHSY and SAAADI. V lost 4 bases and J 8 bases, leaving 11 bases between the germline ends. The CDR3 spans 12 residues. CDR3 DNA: TGCGCCAGCAGTGCAGGGGAACTCGAAGCTTTCTTT. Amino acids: CASSAGELEAFF.

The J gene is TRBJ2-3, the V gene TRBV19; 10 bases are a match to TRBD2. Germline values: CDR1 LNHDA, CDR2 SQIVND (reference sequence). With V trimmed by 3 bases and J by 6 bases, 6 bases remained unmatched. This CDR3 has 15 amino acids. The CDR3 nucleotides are TGTGCCAGTAGTATCTTAGCGGGAGGTTGGGATACGCAGTATTTT. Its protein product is CASSILAGGWDTQYF.

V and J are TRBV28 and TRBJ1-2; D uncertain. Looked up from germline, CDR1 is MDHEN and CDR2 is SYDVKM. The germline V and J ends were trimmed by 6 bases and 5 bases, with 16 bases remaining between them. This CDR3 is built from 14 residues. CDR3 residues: CASSRLGRSYGYTF. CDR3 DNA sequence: TGTGCCAGCAGCCGTCTCGGACGATCATATGGCTACACCTTC.

The CDR3 bases are TGTGCCAGCAGTTTGGGGGCACTCTACGAGCAGTACTTC. It translates to CASSLGALYEQYF. This chain joins TRBV28 and TRBJ2-7; D may be TRBD1 (6 bases). From germline, CDR1 is MDHEN and CDR2 SYDVKM. Between the trimmed V and J ends, which lost 3 bases and 3 bases, there was a span of 9 bases. This CDR3 region has 13 residues.

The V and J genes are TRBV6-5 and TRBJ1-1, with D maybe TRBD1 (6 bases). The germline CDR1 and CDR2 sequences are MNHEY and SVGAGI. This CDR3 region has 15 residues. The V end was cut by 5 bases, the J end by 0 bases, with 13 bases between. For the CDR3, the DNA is TGTGCCAGCAGTGCCATTTCAGGGGTGAACACTGAAGCTTTCTTT. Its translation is CASSAISGVNTEAFF.

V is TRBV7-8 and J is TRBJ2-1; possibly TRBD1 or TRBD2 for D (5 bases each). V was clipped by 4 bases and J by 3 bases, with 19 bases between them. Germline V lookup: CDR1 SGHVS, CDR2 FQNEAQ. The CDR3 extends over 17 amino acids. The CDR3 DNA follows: TGTGCCAGCAGCTGGGTCGCCGGGACCAGAAACTACAATGAGCAGTTCTTC. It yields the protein CASSWVAGTRNYNEQFF.

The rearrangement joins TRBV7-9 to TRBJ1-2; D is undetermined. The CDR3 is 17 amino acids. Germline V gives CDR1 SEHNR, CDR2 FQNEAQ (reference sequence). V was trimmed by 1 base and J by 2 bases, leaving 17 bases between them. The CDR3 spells CASSLELGGYRNYGYTF. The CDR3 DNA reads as TGTGCCAGCAGCTTAGAATTGGGAGGCTACAGAAACTATGGCTACACCTTC.

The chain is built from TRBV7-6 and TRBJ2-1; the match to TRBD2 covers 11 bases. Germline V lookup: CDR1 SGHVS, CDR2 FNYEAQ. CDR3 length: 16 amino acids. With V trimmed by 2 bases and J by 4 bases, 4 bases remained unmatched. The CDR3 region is CASSLLAGGGYNEQFF. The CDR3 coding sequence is TGTGCCAGCAGCTTATTAGCGGGAGGGGGGTACAATGAGCAGTTCTTC.

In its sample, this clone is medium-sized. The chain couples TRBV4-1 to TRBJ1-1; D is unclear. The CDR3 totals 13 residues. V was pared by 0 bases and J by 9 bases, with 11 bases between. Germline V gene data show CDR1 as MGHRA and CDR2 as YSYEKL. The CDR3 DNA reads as TGCGCCAGCAGCCAAGACAGCGCCCTACAAGCTTTCTTT. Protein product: CASSQDSALQAFF.

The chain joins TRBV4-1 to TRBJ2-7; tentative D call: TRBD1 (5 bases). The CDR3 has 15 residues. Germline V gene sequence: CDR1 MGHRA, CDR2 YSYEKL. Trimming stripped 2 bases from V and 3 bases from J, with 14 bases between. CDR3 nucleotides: TGCGCCAGCAGCCAATTTGACAGAAGGAGCTACGAGCAGTACTTC. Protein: CASSQFDRRSYEQYF.

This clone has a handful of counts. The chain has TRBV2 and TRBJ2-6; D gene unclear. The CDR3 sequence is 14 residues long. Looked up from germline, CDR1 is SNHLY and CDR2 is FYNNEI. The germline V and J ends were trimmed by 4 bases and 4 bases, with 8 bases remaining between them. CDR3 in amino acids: CASSGSPGANVLTF. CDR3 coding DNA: TGTGCCAGCAGTGGTTCACCCGGGGCCAACGTCCTGACTTTC.

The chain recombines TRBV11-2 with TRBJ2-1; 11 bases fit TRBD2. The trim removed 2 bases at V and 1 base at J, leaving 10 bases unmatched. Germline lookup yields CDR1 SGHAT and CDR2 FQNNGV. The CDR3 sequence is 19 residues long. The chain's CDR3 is CASSLNIAGGPRSYNEQFF. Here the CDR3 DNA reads TGTGCCAGCAGCTTAAATATAGCGGGAGGGCCGCGATCCTACAATGAGCAGTTCTTC.

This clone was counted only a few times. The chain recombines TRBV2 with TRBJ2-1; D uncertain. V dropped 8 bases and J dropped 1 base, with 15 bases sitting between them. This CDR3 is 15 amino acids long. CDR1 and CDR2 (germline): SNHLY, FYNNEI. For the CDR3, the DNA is TGTGCCAGCCATGAGGCGGCTTCGTCCTACAATGAGCAGTTCTTC. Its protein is CASHEAASSYNEQFF.

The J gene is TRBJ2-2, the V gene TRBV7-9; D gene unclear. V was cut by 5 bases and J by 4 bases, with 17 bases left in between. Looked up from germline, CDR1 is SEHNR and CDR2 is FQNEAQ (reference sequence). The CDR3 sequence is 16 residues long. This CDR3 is CASSPPGRSFTGELFF. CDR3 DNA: TGTGCCAGCAGCCCCCCGGGCAGGTCCTTCACCGGGGAGCTGTTTTTT.

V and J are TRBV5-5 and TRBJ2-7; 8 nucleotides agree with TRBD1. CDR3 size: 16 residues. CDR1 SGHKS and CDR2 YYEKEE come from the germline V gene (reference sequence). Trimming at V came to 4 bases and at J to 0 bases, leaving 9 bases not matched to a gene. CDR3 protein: CASSEGQGFSSYEQYF. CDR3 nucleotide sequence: TGTGCCAGCAGCGAAGGACAGGGCTTTAGCTCCTACGAGCAGTACTTC.

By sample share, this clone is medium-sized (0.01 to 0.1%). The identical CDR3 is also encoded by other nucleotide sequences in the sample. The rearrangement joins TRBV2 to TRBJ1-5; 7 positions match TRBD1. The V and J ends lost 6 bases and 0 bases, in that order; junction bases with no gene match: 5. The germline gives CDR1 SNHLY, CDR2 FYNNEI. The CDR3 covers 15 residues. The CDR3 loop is CASRGTDYSNQPQHF. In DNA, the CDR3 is TGTGCCAGCAGGGGGACAGACTATAGCAATCAGCCCCAGCATTTT.

Here the CDR3 DNA reads TGTGCCAGCAGCCAGAAGGGCAATTCAGGGGAAAGGGAAAAACTGTTTTTT. Its protein product is CASSQKGNSGEREKLFF. The V gene is TRBV13, the J gene TRBJ1-4, with D perhaps TRBD1 (6 bases). The CDR3 is made up of 17 amino acids. Germline CDR1 reads PRHDT; CDR2 reads FYEKMQ (reference sequence). V gave up 5 bases and J gave up 8 bases, with 24 bases separating them.

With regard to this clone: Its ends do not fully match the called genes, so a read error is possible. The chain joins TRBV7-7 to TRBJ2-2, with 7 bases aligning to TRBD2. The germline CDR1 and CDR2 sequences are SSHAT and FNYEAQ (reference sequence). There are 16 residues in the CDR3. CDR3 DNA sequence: TGTGCTAGCAGCTCCCTACTGGCGGGAGACACCGGGGAGCTGTTTTTT. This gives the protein CASSSLLAGDTGELFF.

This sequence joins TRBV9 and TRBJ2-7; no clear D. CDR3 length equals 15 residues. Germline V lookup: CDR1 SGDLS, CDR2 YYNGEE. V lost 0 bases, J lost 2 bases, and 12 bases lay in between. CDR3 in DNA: TGTGCCAGCAGCGTAGGGGCTAGTGGGGCCTACGAGCAGTACTTC. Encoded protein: CASSVGASGAYEQYF.